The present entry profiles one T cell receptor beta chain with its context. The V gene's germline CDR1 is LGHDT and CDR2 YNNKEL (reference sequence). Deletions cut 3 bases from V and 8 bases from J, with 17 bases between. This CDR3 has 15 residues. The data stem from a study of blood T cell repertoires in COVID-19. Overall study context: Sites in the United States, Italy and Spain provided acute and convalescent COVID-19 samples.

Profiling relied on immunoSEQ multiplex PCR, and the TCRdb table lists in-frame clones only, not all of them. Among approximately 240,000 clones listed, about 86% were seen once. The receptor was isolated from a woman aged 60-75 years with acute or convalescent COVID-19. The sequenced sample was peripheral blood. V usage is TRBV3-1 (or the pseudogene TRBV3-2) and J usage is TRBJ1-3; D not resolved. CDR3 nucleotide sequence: TGTGCCAGCAGCCATTTGGCAGCGGGCTTGGACACCATATATTTT. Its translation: CASSHLAAGLDTIYF.